Following are 8 T cell receptor delta chains from one sample sequenced in a study of Vδ1+ human thymocytes. Points from the study as a whole: Highly polyclonal TRG and TRD repertoires with Gaussian CDR3 length distributions appeared in thymus.

These receptors lack a known antigen. Sequences come from RNA converted to cDNA by reverse transcription. Pooled V-gene forward primers with one constant-region reverse primer generated the CDR3 amplicons by multiplex PCR. TCRdb re-called the multiplex PCR reads through CATT. There are 45,000 to 75,000 delta-chain clones in the sample; approximately 16% occur only once, and over 0.35% lies in the top ten. Material for sequencing was Vdelta1+ gamma-delta thymocytes from the thymus. Subset: FACS-sorted CD3+ TCRalphabeta- TCRVdelta1+ TCRVdelta2- thymocytes. All receptors derive from a girl in the first two years of life who had congenital heart surgery.

A few counts support this clone. J is TRDJ1 and V is TRDV1; D assignment may be TRDD2 or TRDD3 (9 bases each). This CDR3 comprises 25 residues. V was shortened by 0 bases and J by 4 bases, with 42 bases between the two germline ends. Germline V gene lookup returns CDR1 TSWWSYY and CDR2 QGS. The CDR3 sequence is CALGELMPPSYIVLGDKPIDDKLIF. The CDR3 bases are TGTGCTCTTGGGGAACTAATGCCCCCTTCCTACATTGTACTGGGGGACAAACCTATTGACGATAAACTCATCTTT.

This chain links TRDV1 with TRDJ1; a possible D gene is TRDD2 (6 bases). V gave up 6 bases and J gave up 0 bases, with 26 bases separating them. The CDR3 is 19 amino acids. Germline lookup yields CDR1 TSWWSYY and CDR2 QGS. The CDR3 loop is CALGFRRSYEVEYTDKLIF. The CDR3 coding sequence is TGTGCTCTTGGCTTTAGACGTTCCTATGAGGTTGAGTACACCGATAAACTCATCTTT.

The rearrangement links TRDV1 to TRDJ1; TRDD3 aligns across 10 bases. Trimming took 0 bases from V and 2 from J; bases not matched to a gene: 18. CDR1 is TSWWSYY, CDR2 QGS, per germline. CDR3 length: 21 amino acids. The CDR3 loop reads CALGELARRVLGDSGTDKLIF. The CDR3 DNA sequence: TGTGCTCTTGGGGAACTGGCACGGCGAGTACTGGGGGATTCGGGAACCGATAAACTCATCTTT.

This clone has only a few counts. The V call is TRDV1, the J call TRDJ1; D is undetermined. Germline V gene lookup returns CDR1 TSWWSYY and CDR2 QGS. The CDR3 runs to 19 residues. V was pared by 3 bases and J by 0 bases, with 23 bases between. CDR3 residues: CALGEPRRGFHLYTDKLIF. The DNA for the CDR3 is TGTGCTCTTGGGGAGCCCCGCCGAGGGTTTCACCTGTACACCGATAAACTCATCTTT.

This clone was picked up a small number of times. The V and J genes are TRDV3 and TRDJ1, with unresolved D. V was clipped by 4 bases and J by 1 base, with 7 bases between them. This CDR3 spans 11 amino acids. Germline loops: CDR1 TVYSNPD, CDR2 GDNSRS (reference sequence). The CDR3 spells CASPITDKLIF. The CDR3 DNA is TGTGCCTCCCCGATCACCGATAAACTCATCTTT. The complete variable domain, with remaining parts taken from reference TRDV3 and TRDJ1, reads CDKVTQSSPDQTVASGSEVVLLCTYDTVYSNPDLFWYRIRPDYSFQFVFYGDNSRSEGADFTQGRFSVKHILTQKAFHLVISPVRTEDSATYYCASPITDKLIFGKGTRVTVEP.

The J gene is TRDJ1, the V gene TRDV1, with TRDD3 matching 12 bases. Germline CDR1 is TSWWSYY and CDR2 is QGS. The CDR3 is made up of 16 amino acids. The trim removed 3 bases at V and 10 bases at J, leaving 12 bases unmatched. Here the CDR3 reads CALGDPITGGYFRLIF. Written as DNA, the CDR3 is TGTGCTCTTGGGGACCCCATAACTGGGGGATACTTCCGACTCATCTTT.

The chain employs TRDV1 and TRDJ1; 7 bases are a match to TRDD3. Germline V gene sequence: CDR1 TSWWSYY, CDR2 QGS. Germline trimming cut 2 bases from V and 2 bases from J; bases unmatched to any gene: 17. The length of the CDR3 is 19 residues. The CDR3, as DNA: TGTGCTCTTGGGGAAGCCAAACTGGGGATCCAAGAGGGTACCGATAAACTCATCTTT. As protein: CALGEAKLGIQEGTDKLIF.

This chain connects TRDV1 to TRDJ1; TRDD3 matches 10 bases. This CDR3 has 24 residues. Germline V lookup: CDR1 TSWWSYY, CDR2 QGS. J lost 0 bases, V lost 1 base, and 26 bases had no gene match. The CDR3 coding sequence is TGTGCTCTTGGGGAACACCCCCCTCTACCGGGGGATACGCGTGGGGAGGGTTACACCGATAAACTCATCTTT. Translation gives CALGEHPPLPGDTRGEGYTDKLIF.